This T cell receptor beta chain was found in a study of control samples from healthy donors and cancer patients. Repertoires were generated with immunoSEQ multiplex PCR, while TCRdb's copy carries only in-frame clones and drops some. The table lists tens of thousands of clones, around 84% of them singletons. Germline CDR1 is LGHDT and CDR2 is YNNKEL (reference sequence). The length of the CDR3 is 16 residues. Trimming took 4 bases from V and 2 from J; bases not matched to a gene: 9. The chain employs TRBV3-1 (or the pseudogene TRBV3-2) and TRBJ2-3, with 7 bases matching TRBD1. The source of this sequence is a man between 50 and 59 years old in good health. The sample comprised blood. Written as DNA, the CDR3 is TGTGCCAGCAGCCCAAGGTCCGGGACAGCCACAGATACGCAGTATTTT. Encoded protein: CASSPRSGTATDTQYF.